This TCR beta chain was found in a study of blood T cell repertoires in COVID-19. Study information: Italy, Spain and the United States were the sources of the convalescent and acute COVID-19 samples.

The data were produced by immunoSEQ multiplex PCR, yet TCRdb's version contains in-frame clones alone and is incomplete. The data contain 220,000 or so clones, around nine tenths of them singletons. Germline trimming cut 2 bases from V and 2 bases from J; bases unmatched to any gene: 6. This CDR3 has 15 residues. CDR1 and CDR2 from the germline V gene are SGHRS and YFSETQ. One Seattle source followed patients from active infection through their disease course. The chain carries TRBV5-1 and TRBJ2-7; 8 nucleotides line up with TRBD2. The sample comprised peripheral blood. This receptor was taken from a man in his 60s with COVID-19, enrolled during active disease. The CDR3 here is CASSFEAGATYEQYF. The CDR3 coding sequence is TGCGCCAGCAGCTTCGAAGCGGGGGCTACCTACGAGCAGTACTTC.